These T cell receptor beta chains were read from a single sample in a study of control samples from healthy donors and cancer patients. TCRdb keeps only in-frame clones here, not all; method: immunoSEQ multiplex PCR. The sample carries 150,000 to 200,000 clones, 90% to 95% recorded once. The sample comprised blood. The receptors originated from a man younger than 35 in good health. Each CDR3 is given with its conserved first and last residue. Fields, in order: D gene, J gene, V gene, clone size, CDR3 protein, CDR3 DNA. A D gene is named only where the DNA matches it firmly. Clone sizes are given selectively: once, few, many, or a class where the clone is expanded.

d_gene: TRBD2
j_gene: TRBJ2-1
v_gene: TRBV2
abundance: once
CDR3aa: CASKRLAGGPGEQFF
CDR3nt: TGTGCCAGCAAACGTCTAGCGGGGGGGCCGGGTGAGCAGTTCTTC

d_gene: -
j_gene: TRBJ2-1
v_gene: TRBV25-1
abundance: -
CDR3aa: CASSGGRTYNEQFF
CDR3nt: TGTGCCAGCAGTGGGGGACGAACCTACAATGAGCAGTTCTTC

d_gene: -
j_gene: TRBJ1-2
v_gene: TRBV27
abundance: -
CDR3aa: CASKGVNYGYTF
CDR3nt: TGTGCCAGCAAAGGAGTCAACTATGGCTACACCTTC

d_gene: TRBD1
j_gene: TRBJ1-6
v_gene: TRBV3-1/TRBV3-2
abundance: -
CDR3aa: CASSQEGGAGNSPLHF
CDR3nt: TGTGCCAGCAGCCAAGAAGGGGGCGCAGGTAATTCACCCCTCCACTTT

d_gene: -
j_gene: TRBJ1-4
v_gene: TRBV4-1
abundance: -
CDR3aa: CASSHPRGTRNEKLFF
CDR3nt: TGCGCCAGCAGCCACCCTCGGGGGACTCGTAATGAAAAACTGTTTTTT

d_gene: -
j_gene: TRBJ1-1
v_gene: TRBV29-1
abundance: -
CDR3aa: CSVMYTEAFF
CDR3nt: TGCAGCGTTATGTACACTGAAGCTTTCTTT

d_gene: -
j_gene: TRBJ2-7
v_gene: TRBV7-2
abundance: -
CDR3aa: CASSTRQTAEQYF
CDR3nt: TGTGCCAGCAGCACTAGACAGACTGCTGAGCAGTACTTC

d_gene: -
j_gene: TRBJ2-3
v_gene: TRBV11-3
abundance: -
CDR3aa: CASSLNLAETQYF
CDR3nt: TGTGCCAGCAGCTTAAATCTTGCGGAGACGCAGTATTTT

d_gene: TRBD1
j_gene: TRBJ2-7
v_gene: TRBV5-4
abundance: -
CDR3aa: CASSLGGQGYYEQYF
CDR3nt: TGTGCCAGCAGCTTGGGGGGACAGGGTTACTACGAGCAGTACTTC

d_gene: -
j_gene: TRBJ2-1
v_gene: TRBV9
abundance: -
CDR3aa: CASSVVDGGSNNEQFF
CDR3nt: TGTGCCAGCAGCGTAGTGGACGGGGGATCAAACAATGAGCAGTTCTTC

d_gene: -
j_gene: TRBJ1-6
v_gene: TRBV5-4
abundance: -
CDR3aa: CASSPAGTGNSPLHF
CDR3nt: TGTGCCAGCAGCCCGGCCGGGACGGGGAATTCACCCCTCCACTTT

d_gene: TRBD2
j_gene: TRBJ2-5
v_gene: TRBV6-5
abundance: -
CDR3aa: CASRFWRSGTVETQYF
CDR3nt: TGTGCCAGCCGTTTTTGGAGGAGCGGGACTGTTGAGACCCAGTACTTC

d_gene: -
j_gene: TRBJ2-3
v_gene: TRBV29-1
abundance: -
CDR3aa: CSVDRFQGLTDTQYF
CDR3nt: TGCAGCGTTGATCGTTTTCAGGGGCTGACAGATACGCAGTATTTT

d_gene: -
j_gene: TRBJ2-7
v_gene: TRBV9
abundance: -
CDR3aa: CASGDEQYF
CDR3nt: TGTGCCTCCGGGGACGAGCAGTACTTC

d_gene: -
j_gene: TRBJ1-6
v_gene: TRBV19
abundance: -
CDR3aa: CASSDRFTSPSSYNSPLHF
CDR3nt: TGTGCCAGTAGCGATAGGTTTACTTCCCCAAGCTCCTATAATTCACCCCTCCACTTT

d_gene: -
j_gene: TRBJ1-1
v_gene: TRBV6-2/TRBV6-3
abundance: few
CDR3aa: CASSYGENTEAFF
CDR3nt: TGTGCCAGCAGTTACGGGGAGAACACTGAAGCTTTCTTT

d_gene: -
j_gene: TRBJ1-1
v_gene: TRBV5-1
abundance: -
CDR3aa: CASSSTERNTEAFF
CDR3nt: TGCGCCAGCAGCTCGACAGAAAGGAACACTGAAGCTTTCTTT

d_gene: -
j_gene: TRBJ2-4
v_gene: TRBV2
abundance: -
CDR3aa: CASRSLAKNIQYF
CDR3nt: TGTGCCAGCAGGTCTCTAGCCAAAAACATTCAGTACTTC

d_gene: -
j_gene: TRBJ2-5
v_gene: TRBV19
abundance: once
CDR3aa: CASSQRALQETQYF
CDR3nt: TGTGCCAGTAGTCAGAGGGCCCTACAAGAGACCCAGTACTTC

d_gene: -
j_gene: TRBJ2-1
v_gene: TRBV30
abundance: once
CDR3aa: CAWRQVASSYNEQFF
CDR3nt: TGTGCCTGGAGACAAGTAGCGAGCTCCTACAATGAGCAGTTCTTC

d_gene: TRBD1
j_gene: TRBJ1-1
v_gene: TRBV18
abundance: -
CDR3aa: CASSPWGQAIDTEAFF
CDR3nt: TGTGCCAGCTCACCGTGGGGACAGGCTATAGACACTGAAGCTTTCTTT

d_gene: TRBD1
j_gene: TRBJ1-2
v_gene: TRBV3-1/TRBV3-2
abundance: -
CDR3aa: CASSPTPGQNYGYTF
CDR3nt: TGTGCCAGCAGCCCCACTCCGGGACAGAACTATGGCTACACCTTC